The next 18 T cell receptor beta chains were all read from a single sample in a study of T cell repertoires in cytomegalovirus infection. These receptors have no identified antigens. One entry per CDR3 protein results from TCRdb running MiXCR on the reads. The sample shows some 270,000 distinct CDR3 sequences, under 25% of them seen only once. The source was cultured PBMCs, collected from culture after CMV antigen stimulation. These receptors came from a human donor in good health (CMV status not recorded). Some clones in this sample may be carry-over from other donors' samples.

This clonotype has more than one count but fewer than ten. The genes are TRBV29-1 and TRBJ2-1; 7 nucleotides agree with TRBD2. This CDR3 is built from 14 residues. The trim removed 7 bases at V and 7 bases at J, leaving 13 bases unmatched. Looked up from germline, CDR1 is SQVTM and CDR2 is ANQGSEA. The CDR3 DNA reads TGCAGCGAAAAACTAGCGCACTCGGGAAATGAGCAGTTCTTC. This gives the protein CSEKLAHSGNEQFF.

This chain joins TRBV6-5 and TRBJ2-2; D is ambiguous. The ends were cut back, 0 bases at V and 4 bases at J, with 9 bases in the middle. The germline gives CDR1 MNHEY, CDR2 SVGAGI. The CDR3 is 15 residues long. CDR3 coding DNA: TGTGCCAGCAGTTACTCTGGGGATCCCACCGGGGAGCTGTTTTTT. This encodes CASSYSGDPTGELFF.

This clonotype occurred a few times. V and J are TRBV4-3 and TRBJ2-3, with 16 bases fitting TRBD2. V was pared by 4 bases and J by 0 bases, with 4 bases of the junction left unmatched. This CDR3 has 18 residues. The germline V gene encodes CDR1 LGHNA and CDR2 YSLEER. As DNA, the CDR3 is TGCGCCAGCAGCCTGGGACTAGCGGGAGGGAAAAGCACAGATACGCAGTATTTT. Its translation is CASSLGLAGGKSTDTQYF.

The chain recombines TRBV5-1 with TRBJ2-1, with 7 bases matching TRBD2. The V segment lost 7 bases and the J segment 0 bases; nucleotides outside the gene matches: 10. The CDR3 contains 16 residues. The germline V gene encodes CDR1 SGHRS and CDR2 YFSETQ. The CDR3 sequence: CASGFSGGSSYNEQFF. The CDR3 bases are TGCGCCAGCGGGTTCAGTGGCGGGAGCTCCTACAATGAGCAGTTCTTC.

This clonotype was seen many times. The gene calls are TRBV12-3 or TRBV12-4 and TRBJ2-7, with TRBD2 identical over 10 bases. Trimming took 6 bases from V and 1 from J; bases not matched to a gene: 9. The CDR3 spans 16 residues. CDR3 coding DNA: TGTGCCAGCAGAAAGTCTAGCGGGAGTTGGTCCTACGAGCAGTACTTC. It specifies CASRKSSGSWSYEQYF.

This sequence joins TRBV19 and TRBJ1-5, with D perhaps matching TRBD1 (6 bases). The CDR3 contains 16 residues. V shed 4 bases and J shed 6 bases, with 19 bases lying between them. From germline, CDR1 is LNHDA and CDR2 SQIVND (reference sequence). The CDR3 bases are TGTGCCAGTAGTACAACCCCCAGGGGAGACACTCAGCCCCAGCATTTT. It encodes CASSTTPRGDTQPQHF. Using reference TRBV19 and TRBJ1-5 for the parts outside the CDR3, the full variable domain is DGGITQSPKYLFRKEGQNVTLSCEQNLNHDAMYWYRQDPGQGLRLIYYSQIVNDFQKGDIAEGYSVSREKKESFPLTVTSAQKNPTAFYLCASSTTPRGDTQPQHFGDGTRLSIL.

This clonotype came up a few times. The chain combines TRBV12-3 or TRBV12-4 with TRBJ1-4, with no clear D. This CDR3 is 14 amino acids long. Trimming shortened V by 3 bases and J by 3 bases, and 8 bases separated the two germline ends. CDR3 sequence (DNA): TGTGCCAGCAGTTTGAGCAGTTCTAATGAAAAACTGTTTTTT. This translates into CASSLSSSNEKLFF.

This clonotype was picked up many times. The chain carries TRBV29-1 and TRBJ2-7; maybe TRBD1 (6 bases). The CDR3 covers 11 residues. V was shortened by 6 bases and J by 4 bases, with 10 bases between the two germline ends. Germline CDR1 reads SQVTM; CDR2 reads ANQGSEA. Here the CDR3 reads CSVVDRYEQYV. For the CDR3, the DNA is TGCAGCGTCGTCGACAGGTACGAGCAGTACGTC.

This clonotype was seen only a few times. CDR3 residues: CASSLKWGSYNEQFF. The CDR3 DNA is TGTGCCAGCAGCTTAAAGTGGGGCTCCTACAATGAGCAGTTCTTC. The J gene is TRBJ2-1, the V gene TRBV7-2; D is unclear. Germline-derived CDR1 and CDR2 are SGHTA and FQGNSA. The V gene lost 2 bases and the J gene lost 0 bases, with 8 bases spanning the gap. The CDR3 covers 15 residues.

The chain combines TRBV20-1 with TRBJ1-1, with D perhaps matching TRBD1 (5 bases). From germline, CDR1 is DFQATT and CDR2 SNEGSKA (reference sequence). V was trimmed by 3 bases and J by 5 bases, leaving 19 bases between them. The CDR3 sequence is 15 residues long. CDR3 nucleotides: TGCAGTGCTAGGGTCCCCAGGGTAGGGGTAACTGAAGCTTTCTTT. It codes for CSARVPRVGVTEAFF.

The table lists this clonotype with many counts. The chain recombines TRBV9 with TRBJ2-3, with 8 bases identical to TRBD2. V trimming: 0 bases; J trimming: 5 bases; junction bases outside the gene matches: 8. The length of the CDR3 is 16 residues. The germline CDR1 and CDR2 sequences are SGDLS and YYNGEE. In DNA, the CDR3 is TGTGCCAGCAGCGTAGACTCGCGGGAGGAGGGAGATACGCAGTATTTT. Translating gives CASSVDSREEGDTQYF.

This clonotype was observed a handful of times. The chain carries TRBV5-4 and TRBJ2-3; 10 bases match TRBD2. CDR3 size: 14 residues. CDR1 is SGHNT and CDR2 is YYREEE in the germline V gene (reference sequence). With V trimmed by 3 bases and J by 4 bases, 2 bases remained unmatched. CDR3 loop: CASSSAGGSDTQYF. Written as DNA, the CDR3 is TGTGCCAGCAGCTCAGCGGGAGGGTCAGATACGCAGTATTTT.

In its sample, this clonotype was seen many times. The V gene is TRBV7-9, the J gene TRBJ2-7; D possibly corresponds to TRBD2 (5 bases). V lost 3 bases to trimming and J lost 11 bases, with 11 bases between them. Per the germline V gene, CDR1 is SEHNR and CDR2 is FQNEAQ (reference sequence). The CDR3 is made up of 11 amino acids. CDR3 loop: CASSFMASKYF. CDR3 nucleotide sequence: TGTGCCAGCAGCTTCATGGCTAGCAAGTACTTC.

This clonotype was seen a handful of times. The chain couples TRBV28 to TRBJ1-4, with 10 bases lining up with TRBD1. The CDR3 extends over 14 amino acids. J was trimmed by 8 bases and V by 3 bases; bases with no gene match: 3. CDR1 and CDR2 (germline): MDHEN, SYDVKM. DNA of the CDR3: TGTGCCAGCAGTTTCGGACAGGGGGGCGAAAAACTGTTTTTT. Protein: CASSFGQGGEKLFF.

The chain uses TRBV10-3 and TRBJ1-3, with 9 bases lining up with TRBD1. Per germline, CDR1 ENHRY and CDR2 SYGVKD. The J segment lost 7 bases and the V segment lost 6 bases, leaving 7 bases of the junction unmatched. The CDR3 consists of 14 residues. CDR3 nucleotide sequence: TGTGCCATCAGCCGGGGACAGGGCGGGAACACCATATATTTT. Translated, it gives CAISRGQGGNTIYF.

There are many counts of this clonotype. The chain links TRBV7-8 to TRBJ1-1; D is undetermined. Between the trimmed V and J ends, which lost 1 base and 0 bases, there was a span of 9 bases. Looked up from germline, CDR1 is SGHVS and CDR2 is FQNEAQ. The CDR3 runs to 15 residues. CDR3 nucleotide sequence: TGTGCCAGCAGCTTAGGCGTCTGGGTGAACACTGAAGCTTTCTTT. Translation gives CASSLGVWVNTEAFF.

The chain links TRBV6-8 to TRBJ2-2; TRBD2 matches 10 bases. Germline-derived CDR1 and CDR2 are MNHGY and SAAAGT. The CDR3 length is 16 residues. The V gene end was trimmed by 7 bases and the J gene end by 6 bases; junction bases not matched to a gene: 11. The CDR3 DNA follows: TGTGCCAGCATCCAAACTAGCGGGACCCTCGCCGGGGAGCTGTTTTTT. Translating it yields CASIQTSGTLAGELFF.

The rearrangement joins TRBV20-1 to TRBJ2-7; TRBD2 agrees at 8 bases. Germline-derived CDR1 and CDR2 are DFQATT and SNEGSKA (reference sequence). After removal of 3 bases from V and 1 base from J, the junction contained 11 bases not matched to a gene. This CDR3 has 16 amino acids. Written as DNA, the CDR3 is TGCAGTGCTAGTTACGGGAGGGCCCGGTGGTCCTACGAGCAGTACGTC. It codes for CSASYGRARWSYEQYV.